Sequencing of this T cell receptor beta chain was carried out in a study of vaccination effects on CD4 cells after COVID-19. ViraFEST assay sequencing came after antigen-specific CD4+ T cells were expanded with viral peptide pools. Scientists isolated CD4+ T cells after a roughly ten-day culture period ended. Nucleocapsid antibody tests were negative, and the vaccine recipients had no prior SARS-CoV-2 infection. The table came from immunoSEQ multiplex PCR; TCRdb's copy has only in-frame clones and leaves some out. The table lists 55,000 or so clones, roughly 70% of them singletons, with about 18% in the top ten. On this clone: Its specificity is unknown.

The CDR3 consists of 17 residues. CDR1 is SGHAT, CDR2 FQNNGV, per germline. Trimming left V 4 bases short and J 0 bases short, with 19 bases between. Sequencing was performed on CD4+ T cells from PBMCs cultured with SARS-CoV-2 spike peptides, taken before COVID-19 vaccination. The sequence came from a human donor who received a COVID-19 vaccine. The chain is built from TRBV11-2 and TRBJ2-7; the D gene is possibly TRBD1 (6 bases). CDR3: CASSSLSGTRSSYEQYF. The CDR3 DNA reads as TGTGCCAGCAGCTCACTCTCCGGGACACGGAGCTCCTACGAGCAGTACTTC.